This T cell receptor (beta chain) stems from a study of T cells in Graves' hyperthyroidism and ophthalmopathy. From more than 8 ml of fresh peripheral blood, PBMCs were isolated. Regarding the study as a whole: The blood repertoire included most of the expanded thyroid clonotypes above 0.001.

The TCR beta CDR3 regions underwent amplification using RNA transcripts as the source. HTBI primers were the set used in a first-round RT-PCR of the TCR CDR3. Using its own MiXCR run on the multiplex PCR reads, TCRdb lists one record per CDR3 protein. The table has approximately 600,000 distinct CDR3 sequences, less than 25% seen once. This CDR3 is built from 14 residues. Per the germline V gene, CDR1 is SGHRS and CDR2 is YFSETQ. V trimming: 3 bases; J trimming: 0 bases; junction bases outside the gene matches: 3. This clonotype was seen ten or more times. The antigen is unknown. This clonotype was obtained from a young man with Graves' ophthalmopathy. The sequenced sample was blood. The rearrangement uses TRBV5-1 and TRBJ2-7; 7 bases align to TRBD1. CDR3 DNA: TGCGCCAGCAGCTGGGGGACAGCCTCCTACGAGCAGTACTTC. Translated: CASSWGTASYEQYF.